This passage covers 23 T cell receptor beta chains from one sample sequenced in a study of CD8 T cells in ankylosing spondylitis. TCRdb processed the 5' RACE reads anew with MiXCR; each CDR3 protein has one entry. The sample carries a few hundred thousand distinct CDR3 sequences, about a sixth recorded once. Study findings and constraints: Blood from ankylosing spondylitis patients appeared to carry a characteristic roughly 8-variant TCR beta motif.

Their antigens remain unidentified. Material for sequencing was blood, either unsorted or a sorted T cell fraction (not recorded which). All receptors derive from a male donor with ankylosing spondylitis.

This clonotype was counted only a few times. V gene TRBV28 combines with J gene TRBJ2-7; D might be TRBD1 or TRBD2, each matching 5 bases. The CDR3 has 14 amino acids. V lost 4 bases, J lost 5 bases, and 15 bases lay in between. Germline V lookup: CDR1 MDHEN, CDR2 SYDVKM. CDR3 protein: CASSSLGDANEQYF. DNA of the CDR3: TGTGCCAGCAGTTCTCTTGGGGACGCCAACGAGCAGTACTTC.

This clonotype was observed at least ten times. The chain joins TRBV9 to TRBJ1-2; weak D call: TRBD1 (6 bases). CDR1 SGDLS and CDR2 YYNGEE come from the germline V gene. The CDR3 loop spans 13 amino acids. Trimming took 4 bases from V and 3 from J, leaving 10 bases between them. The CDR3 loop reads CASSLRGDYGYTF. CDR3 nucleotides: TGTGCCAGCAGCCTTAGGGGGGACTATGGCTACACCTTC.

This clonotype was found a few times. The J gene is TRBJ1-2, the V gene TRBV4-2, with a weak D call TRBD1 (5 bases). The CDR3 has 14 residues. CDR1 is LGHNA, CDR2 YNFKEQ, per germline. Trimming stripped 3 bases from V and 3 bases from J, with 11 bases between. CDR3 DNA: TGTGCCAGCAGCCATCAGGGTTTAGACTATGGCTACACCTTC. This codes for CASSHQGLDYGYTF.

Ten or more counts support this clonotype. The chain employs TRBV5-6 and TRBJ1-2, with 7 bases aligning to TRBD1. V shed 4 bases and J 10 bases; nucleotides not matched to a gene: 7. The germline V gene has CDR1 SGHDT and CDR2 YYEEEE. The CDR3 totals 12 residues. In DNA form, the CDR3 reads TGTGCCAGCAGCCTGCAGGGGGTCGCCTACACCTTC. As protein: CASSLQGVAYTF.

This chain uses TRBV6-5 with TRBJ2-5; 11 bases fit TRBD2. The CDR3 runs to 18 residues. From germline, CDR1 is MNHEY and CDR2 SVGAGI. The V gene end was trimmed by 4 bases and the J gene end by 2 bases; junction bases not matched to a gene: 12. The CDR3 region is CASSSTKKTSGSQETQYF. Here the CDR3 DNA reads TGTGCCAGCAGTTCGACCAAGAAAACTAGCGGGAGTCAAGAGACCCAGTACTTC.

This clonotype was detected only a few times. The chain uses TRBV27 and TRBJ2-2; unclear D gene. Deletions cut 4 bases from V and 4 bases from J, with 16 bases between. CDR3 length: 16 amino acids. Germline V gene sequence: CDR1 MNHEY, CDR2 SMNVEV (reference sequence). CDR3 nucleotide sequence: TGTGCCAGCAGTTCATTAGACGGATCCGTCACCGGGGAGCTGTTTTTT. Translated, it gives CASSSLDGSVTGELFF.

This clonotype was counted many times. The chain links TRBV4-2 to TRBJ2-1; D uncertain. Germline assignment: CDR1 LGHNA and CDR2 YNFKEQ. This CDR3 has 17 residues. Trimming shortened V by 1 base and J by 0 bases, and 13 bases separated the two germline ends. This CDR3 is CASSQGMVVSSYNEQFF. The CDR3 DNA follows: TGTGCCAGCAGCCAAGGAATGGTCGTGAGCTCCTACAATGAGCAGTTCTTC.

This clonotype was found a few times. This sequence joins TRBV7-9 and TRBJ1-1, with no clear D. Trimming removed 2 bases at V and 0 bases at J, with 7 bases between. CDR1 and CDR2 (germline): SEHNR, FQNEAQ (reference sequence). The CDR3 is 14 amino acids. The CDR3 DNA is TGTGCCAGCAGCTTAAACAGTCTGAACACTGAAGCTTTCTTT. It yields the protein CASSLNSLNTEAFF.

In this sample, this clonotype turned up a few times. The chain carries TRBV12-3 or TRBV12-4 and TRBJ2-2; 7 positions match TRBD1. The ends lost 7 bases at V and 6 bases at J; junction bases unmatched: 17. The CDR3 totals 17 residues. The CDR3 sequence: CASTARVKGARAGELFF. In DNA form, the CDR3 reads TGTGCCAGCACCGCGAGGGTGAAGGGGGCGAGAGCCGGGGAGCTGTTTTTT.

The V call is TRBV5-6, the J call TRBJ2-1, with 11 bases identical to TRBD2. Germline values: CDR1 SGHDT, CDR2 YYEEEE. With 0 bases clipped from V and 0 bases from J, the junction kept 5 bases outside the gene matches. The CDR3 consists of 18 residues. The CDR3 DNA reads as TGTGCCAGCAGCTTGGGACTAGCGGGGCTTTTCTCCTACAATGAGCAGTTCTTC. Protein sequence: CASSLGLAGLFSYNEQFF.

This CDR3 reads CASSVSIGHNEQFF. CDR3 bases: TGTGCCAGCAGTGTTAGTATTGGCCACAATGAGCAGTTCTTC. V and J are TRBV2 and TRBJ2-1; D call uncertain. The CDR3 runs 14 residues. Germline V gives CDR1 SNHLY, CDR2 FYNNEI. V shed 4 bases and J shed 5 bases, with 12 bases lying between them.

The genes are TRBV24-1 and TRBJ2-2; no clear D. From germline, CDR1 is KGHDR and CDR2 SFDVKD. The V end lost 4 bases, the J end lost 6 bases, and 20 bases lay between the germline ends. This CDR3 comprises 17 residues. The CDR3 coding sequence is TGTGCCACCAGTGACCCCGACGCCCTGGGGTTGGCCGGGGAGCTGTTTTTT. Translated, it gives CATSDPDALGLAGELFF.

This clonotype was observed a few times. The rearrangement links TRBV6-1 to TRBJ1-2; 9 bases line up with TRBD1. The CDR3 is 15 residues long. V lost 1 base, J lost 4 bases, and 4 bases stayed unmatched. The germline CDR1 and CDR2 sequences are MNHNS and SASEGT. The CDR3 DNA reads as TGTGCCAGCAGTGAAGGGACAGGGGTGACCTATGGCTACACCTTC. This codes for CASSEGTGVTYGYTF.

This clonotype was seen more than once but under ten times. The chain uses TRBV19 and TRBJ1-4; D call uncertain. The CDR3 spans 14 residues. With 6 bases removed from V and 3 bases from J, the gap between germline ends came to 11 bases. Per the germline V gene, CDR1 is LNHDA and CDR2 is SQIVND (reference sequence). CDR3 coding DNA: TGTGCCAGTAGCGAAAGGGCCTCTAATGAAAAACTGTTTTTT. Amino acid sequence: CASSERASNEKLFF. The full variable domain, in which reference TRBV19 and TRBJ1-4 provide the parts outside the CDR3, is DGGITQSPKYLFRKEGQNVTLSCEQNLNHDAMYWYRQDPGQGLRLIYYSQIVNDFQKGDIAEGYSVSREKKESFPLTVTSAQKNPTAFYLCASSERASNEKLFFGSGTQLSVL.

The chain combines TRBV5-5 with TRBJ2-7; 9 bases align to TRBD2. Germline CDR1 reads SGHKS; CDR2 reads YYEKEE (reference sequence). V was clipped by 4 bases and J by 3 bases; unmatched bases: 8. This CDR3 contains 15 residues. This CDR3 reads CASSPASGALYEQYF. As DNA, the CDR3 is TGTGCCAGCAGCCCTGCTAGCGGGGCTCTCTACGAGCAGTACTTC.

This clonotype was counted only a few times. J is TRBJ2-3 and V is TRBV4-1; 10 positions agree with TRBD2. V was clipped by 2 bases and J by 0 bases; unmatched bases: 5. This CDR3 spans 17 amino acids. Germline V gene data show CDR1 as MGHRA and CDR2 as YSYEKL. DNA for the CDR3: TGCGCCAGCAGCCAACCCGGACTAGCGGTTAGCACAGATACGCAGTATTTT. This sequence encodes CASSQPGLAVSTDTQYF.

In its sample, this clonotype was seen a few times. The chain couples TRBV12-3 or TRBV12-4 to TRBJ2-7, with 10 bases fitting TRBD1. The CDR3 length is 14 residues. The ends lost 3 bases at V and 4 bases at J; junction bases unmatched: 3. In DNA, the CDR3 is TGTGCCAGCAGTTTTCAGGACAGGGGGTACGAGCAGTACTTC. Protein sequence: CASSFQDRGYEQYF.

This chain joins TRBV28 and TRBJ2-3; TRBD2 matches 11 bases. Germline values: CDR1 MDHEN, CDR2 SYDVKM. V lost 3 bases and J lost 2; bases outside the gene matches: 4. This CDR3 is built from 16 residues. This CDR3 is CASSFRLAGTTDTQYF. The CDR3 region has the DNA TGTGCCAGCAGTTTCAGACTAGCGGGGACCACAGATACGCAGTATTTT.

This clonotype was seen repeatedly, ten times or more. The V gene is TRBV12-3 or TRBV12-4, the J gene TRBJ2-7; D is undetermined. The CDR3 totals 12 residues. Trimming pared 7 bases from V and 6 bases from J, leaving 13 bases between. The DNA of the CDR3 is TGTGCCAGCAAGATTCTGGGTGGCGAGCAGTACTTC. Translated, it gives CASKILGGEQYF.

This clonotype has more than one count but fewer than ten. V gene TRBV11-3 combines with J gene TRBJ2-5; 9 positions agree with TRBD2. The ends lost 5 bases at V and 10 bases at J; junction bases unmatched: 8. The CDR3 loop spans 13 amino acids. Germline assignment: CDR1 SGHNT and CDR2 YENEEA. CDR3 nucleotide sequence: TGTGCCAGCAGCAAGGGACTAGCCGGGGACCAGTACTTC. Translating gives CASSKGLAGDQYF.

The chain employs TRBV5-1 and TRBJ2-3; 11 bases line up with TRBD2. Germline CDR1 and CDR2: SGHRS and YFSETQ. The CDR3 sequence is 16 residues long. Trimming cost V 1 base and J 6 bases; bases outside gene matches: 7. The chain's CDR3 is CASSLSSGGAFDTQYF. CDR3 bases: TGCGCCAGCAGCTTGAGTAGCGGGGGGGCTTTCGATACGCAGTATTTT.

The chain joins TRBV29-1 to TRBJ1-1; no firm D call. The germline V gene has CDR1 SQVTM and CDR2 ANQGSEA. V was pared by 3 bases and J by 3 bases, with 17 bases between. This CDR3 has 15 residues. In DNA, the CDR3 is TGCAGCGTTGACCGTCAGGAGCGAGAGGACACTGAAGCTTTCTTT. This codes for CSVDRQEREDTEAFF.

This chain connects TRBV9 to TRBJ2-3; the D call may be TRBD1 or TRBD2 (5 bases each). The CDR3 is made up of 14 amino acids. V lost 3 bases to trimming and J lost 10 bases, with 18 bases between them. CDR1 and CDR2 from the germline V gene are SGDLS and YYNGEE. DNA of the CDR3: TGTGCCAGCAGCGCCGGGACCCAAGGATCTGCGCAGTATTTT. It translates to CASSAGTQGSAQYF.